A single T cell receptor beta chain is shown here with its context. CDR1 and CDR2 from the germline V gene are SGHTA and FQGNSA. V shed 5 bases and J 8 bases; nucleotides not matched to a gene: 14. The CDR3 loop spans 16 amino acids. These data are taken from a study of blood T cell repertoires in COVID-19. Sequencing was performed with immunoSEQ multiplex PCR; in TCRdb, only in-frame clones are kept and a portion is missing. The data hold about 400,000 clones, with about nine tenths observed a single time. The chain combines TRBV7-2 with TRBJ1-2; the match to TRBD1 covers 10 bases. This TCR came from a woman aged 25-40 years with active or convalescent COVID-19. Sequences were obtained from peripheral blood. The CDR3 here is CASSPLGSGQGGGYTF. The CDR3 region has the DNA TGTGCCAGCAGCCCCCTAGGGTCTGGACAGGGGGGCGGCTACACCTTC.